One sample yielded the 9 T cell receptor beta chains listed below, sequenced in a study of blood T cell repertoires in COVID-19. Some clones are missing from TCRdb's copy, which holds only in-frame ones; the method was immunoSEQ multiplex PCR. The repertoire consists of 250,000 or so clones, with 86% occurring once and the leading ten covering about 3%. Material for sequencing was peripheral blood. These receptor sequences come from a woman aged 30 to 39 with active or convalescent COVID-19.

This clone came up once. The CDR3: CAWRNDRAGTDTQYF. The CDR3 DNA is TGTGCCTGGAGGAACGACCGAGCGGGCACAGATACGCAGTATTTT. This chain uses TRBV30 with TRBJ2-3; tentatively, D is TRBD2 (5 bases). Germline loops: CDR1 GTSNPN, CDR2 SVGIG (reference sequence). CDR3 length: 15 amino acids. The V and J ends lost 3 bases and 1 base respectively, with 14 bases between them.

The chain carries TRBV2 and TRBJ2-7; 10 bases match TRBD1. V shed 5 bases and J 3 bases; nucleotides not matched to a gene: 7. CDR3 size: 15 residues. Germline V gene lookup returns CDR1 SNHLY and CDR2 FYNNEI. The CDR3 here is CASSYRDRGSYEQYF. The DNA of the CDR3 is TGTGCCAGCAGTTACCGGGACAGGGGTAGCTACGAGCAGTACTTC.

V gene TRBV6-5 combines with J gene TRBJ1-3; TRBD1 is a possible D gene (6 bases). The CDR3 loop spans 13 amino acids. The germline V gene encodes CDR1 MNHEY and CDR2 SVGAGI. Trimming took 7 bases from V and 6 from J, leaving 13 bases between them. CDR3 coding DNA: TGTGCCAGCATCAAGACAGGACAAAACACCATATATTTT. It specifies CASIKTGQNTIYF.

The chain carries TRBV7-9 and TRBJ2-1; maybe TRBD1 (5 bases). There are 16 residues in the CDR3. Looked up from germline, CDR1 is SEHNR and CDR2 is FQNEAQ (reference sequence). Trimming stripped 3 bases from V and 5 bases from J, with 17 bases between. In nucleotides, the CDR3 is TGTGCCAGCAGCTTTCAGGAAGGGGCAGGGAACAATGAGCAGTTCTTC. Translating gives CASSFQEGAGNNEQFF.

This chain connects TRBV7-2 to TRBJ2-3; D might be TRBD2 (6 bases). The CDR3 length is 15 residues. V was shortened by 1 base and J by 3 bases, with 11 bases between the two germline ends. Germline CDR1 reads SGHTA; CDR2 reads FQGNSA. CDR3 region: CASSLVGGSTDTQYF. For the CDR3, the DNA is TGTGCCAGCAGCTTAGTGGGGGGTTCGACAGATACGCAGTATTTT.

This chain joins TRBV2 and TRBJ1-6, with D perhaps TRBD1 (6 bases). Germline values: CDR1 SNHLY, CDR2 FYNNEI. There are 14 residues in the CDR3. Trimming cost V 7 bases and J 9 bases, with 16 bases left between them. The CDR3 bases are TGTGCCAGCACCACCGAGGGGGGGATTTCACCCCTCCACTTT. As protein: CASTTEGGISPLHF.

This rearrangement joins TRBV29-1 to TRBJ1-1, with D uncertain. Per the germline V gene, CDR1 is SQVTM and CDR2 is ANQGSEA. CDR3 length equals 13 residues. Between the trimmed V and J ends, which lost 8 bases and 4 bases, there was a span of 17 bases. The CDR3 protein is CSTGLTLGTEAFF. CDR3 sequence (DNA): TGCAGCACCGGACTGACCTTGGGCACTGAAGCTTTCTTT.

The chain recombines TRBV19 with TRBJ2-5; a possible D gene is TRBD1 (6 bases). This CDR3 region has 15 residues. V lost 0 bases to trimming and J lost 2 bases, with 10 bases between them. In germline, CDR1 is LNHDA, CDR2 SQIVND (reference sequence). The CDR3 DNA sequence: TGTGCCAGTAGTATAGATCCCGGACAGCAAGAGACCCAGTACTTC. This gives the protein CASSIDPGQQETQYF.

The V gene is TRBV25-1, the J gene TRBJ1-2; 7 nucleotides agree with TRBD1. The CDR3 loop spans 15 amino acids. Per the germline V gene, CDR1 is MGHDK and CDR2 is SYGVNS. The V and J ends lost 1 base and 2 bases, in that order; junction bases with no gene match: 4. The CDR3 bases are TGTGCCAGCAGTGAATCGGTGACAGGGAACTATGGCTACACCTTC. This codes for CASSESVTGNYGYTF.